The T cell receptor (beta chain) under discussion was sequenced for a study of T cells expressing NK-cell markers (dated by TCRdb to between 2020 and 2021). Study-level background: Roughly 8 donors provided sorted CD3+CD56+NKG2C+, CD3+CD56+NKG2C- and CD3+CD56-NKG2C+ T-cell subsets, whose TCR beta-chain repertoires were profiled. Among the eight sequenced donors, seven were HCMV-seropositive and one was HCMV-seronegative. Randomly selected healthy volunteers, three men and five women, were used as the eight sequenced donors. Illumina HiSeq 2000/2500, MiSeq or NextSeq was used to sequence libraries as 2 x 150 bp reads.

A commercial ELISA kit detecting HCMV-specific IgG in serum was used to determine HCMV serostatus. Peripheral blood mononuclear cells were isolated from blood by Ficoll density gradient centrifugation. The CDR1 and CDR2 encoded by the germline V gene are MNHEY and SVGEGT. The CDR3 contains 13 residues, cysteine and phenylalanine counted. There is no recorded DNA. The reads were generated on an Illumina HiSeq 2000. 5'RACE template switching, by which a universal primer site and unique molecular identifiers were added, was used to make TCR beta cDNA libraries. Priming for cDNA synthesis came from the TCR beta constant segment, and two successive PCR amplification steps followed. As for the original processing: MIGEC was used to demultiplex reads and group the reads by UMI, and MiTCR was used to assemble and quantify clonotypes. To exclude erroneous sequences, only TCR cDNA sequences supported by at least two reads were retained. Downstream repertoire analysis used the tcR package, and clonotypes were matched across fractions by CDR3 nucleotide sequence plus V segment. VDJmatch was used to annotate antigen specificity against VDJdb, with one amino acid substitution in CDR3 allowed. With the reads reprocessed by TCRdb, a single entry stands for each CDR3 protein sequence and no DNA is reported. V and J calls and clone size were set by TCRdb, not the authors. This sample's listing comprises about 260,000 distinct CDR3 sequences. The leading ten clones occupy 0.39% of the sample.

General findings and caveats noted by the study authors: For over five donors, the dominant CD3+CD56+NKG2C+ clonotypes were among the top 10 CD8+ clonotypes and accounted for about 1.0-7.5% of CD8+ T cells. Those dominant clonotypes were again the most abundant among CD3+CD56-NKG2C+ cells in several donors, at about 25-60.1%. Whether the expanded NKG2C-expressing T cell clones were specific for HCMV antigens was left unclear.

Points on this clonotype: Its antigen remains undetermined.

Sequenced material: blood T cells: a sorted CD56 or NKG2C T cell subset, CD4+ or CD8+ T cells, or bulk PBMC T cells (not recorded which). The origin of this receptor is a man aged 18-30 years in good health. Donor details come from another sample of the same person, matched by shared clones. The chain couples TRBV6-2 or TRBV6-3 to TRBJ2-5; absent DNA, TCRdb's TRBD1 call cannot be checked. The CDR3 corresponds to CASYGQGPGTQYF.